This entry describes one TCR beta chain. Its antigen remains unknown. These data originate in a study of T cell repertoires and HLA-DP antigens. The assay was immunoSEQ multiplex PCR, and TCRdb's table has in-frame clones only and misses some. The sample has some 120,000 clones, about 91% seen once; the top ten hold under 0.35%. The CDR3 length is 15 residues. Trimming took 3 bases from V and 4 from J, leaving 15 bases between them. Germline lookup yields CDR1 LNHDA and CDR2 SQIVND (reference sequence). This chain connects TRBV19 to TRBJ2-5, with a weak D call TRBD2 (5 bases). The receptor was derived from a woman in her late teens or twenties in good health and CMV-seronegative. Sequencing was performed on CD4+ T cells from PBMCs. The CDR3 DNA is TGTGCCAGTAGTATCCGGGGTTCTACGGGAGAGACCCAGTACTTC. It codes for CASSIRGSTGETQYF.